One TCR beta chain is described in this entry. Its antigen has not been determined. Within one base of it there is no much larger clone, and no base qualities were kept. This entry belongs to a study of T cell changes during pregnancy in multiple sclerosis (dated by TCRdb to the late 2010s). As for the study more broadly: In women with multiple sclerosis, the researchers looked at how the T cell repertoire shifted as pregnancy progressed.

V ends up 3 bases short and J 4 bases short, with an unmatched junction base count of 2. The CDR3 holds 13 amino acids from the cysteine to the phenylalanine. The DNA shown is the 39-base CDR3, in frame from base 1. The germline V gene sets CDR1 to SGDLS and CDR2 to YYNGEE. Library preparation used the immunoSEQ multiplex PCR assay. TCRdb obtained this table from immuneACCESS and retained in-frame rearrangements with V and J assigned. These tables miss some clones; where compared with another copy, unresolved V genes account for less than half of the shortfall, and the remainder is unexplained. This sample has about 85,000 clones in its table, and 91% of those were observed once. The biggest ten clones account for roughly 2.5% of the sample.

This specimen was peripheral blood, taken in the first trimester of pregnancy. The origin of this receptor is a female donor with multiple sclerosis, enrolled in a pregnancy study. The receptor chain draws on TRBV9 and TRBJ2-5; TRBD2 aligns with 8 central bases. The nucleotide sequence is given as TGTGCCAGCAGCGCCCTAGCGGGAGAGACCCAGTACTTC. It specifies CASSALAGETQYF.